This is a list of T cell receptor beta chains from one sample in a study of CD8+ T cells in alopecia areata. Method: immunoSEQ multiplex PCR; TCRdb's copy keeps in-frame clones and lacks some. The data contain under 110,000 clones, about 61% of them singletons. The sample in question was CD8+ T cells sorted from blood, obtained at week 56, from a patient treated with tofacitinib. The receptors stem from a human donor with alopecia areata. CDR3s leave out the opening cysteine and the closing phenylalanine or tryptophan.

TRBV2,TRBJ1-5,ASSDQGMGNRPQH
TRBV7-9,TRBJ2-5,AEEMKEETQY
TRBV30,TRBJ2-7,AWSGIGRSDEQY
TRBV30,TRBJ2-7,AWSFGRTYEQY
TRBV10-3,TRBJ1-1,AISEGRNEAF
TRBV15,TRBJ1-5,ATSIRDQPQH
TRBV5-1,TRBJ1-2,ASSKEDSAIRGHT
TRBV23-1,TRBJ1-2,ASSHGAGPRGRYT
TRBV5-6,TRBJ1-3,ASSSPFDRGPSGNTIY
TRBV7-6,TRBJ2-7,ASSPGTGYEQY
TRBV19,TRBJ2-7,ASRRQGKDYEQY
TRBV6-5,TRBJ1-6,ASSIMGQGNSPLH
TRBV5-1,TRBJ2-7,ASSYGLIYEQY
TRBV10-3,TRBJ2-3,AIRIPSGGDTDTQY
TRBV29-1,TRBJ2-7,SVAGGKEYEQY
TRBV4-2,TRBJ2-3,ASSRLGADPIRDTQY
TRBV5-6,TRBJ2-7,ASSLVASSYEQY
TRBV4-1,TRBJ2-2,ASRGGELF
TRBV15,TRBJ1-2,ATSSSRGNYGYT
TRBV10-3,TRBJ2-1,AISEWGQGASGEQF
TRBV4-1,TRBJ1-1,ASSQPERGTEAF
TRBV4-2,TRBJ1-2,ASSQDLRNGYT
TRBV6-5,TRBJ2-3,ASSTGTRGTDTQY
TRBV2,TRBJ2-2,ASTASGGARTGELF
TRBV30,TRBJ2-5,AWSVPGGLETQY
TRBV30,TRBJ1-1,RCEAPGTEAF
TRBV7-8,TRBJ1-5,ASSSTQGGNQPQH
TRBV6-5,TRBJ2-7,ASSLGQTYEQY
TRBV19,TRBJ1-2,ASTPNRHYGYT